A selection of T cell receptor beta chains follows, all from one sample in a study of blood T cell repertoires in COVID-19. Some clones are missing from TCRdb's copy, which holds only in-frame ones; the method was immunoSEQ multiplex PCR. The table lists around 310,000 clones, around 92% of them singletons. Input material: PBMCs or T cells enriched from blood (not recorded which). The receptor set was obtained from a young woman who had recovered from COVID-19. Both conserved end residues are part of each CDR3. A D gene is named only where the DNA matches it firmly. Clone size appears in some rows only: once, few, many, or a class for an expanded clone.

v_call	j_call	d_call	clone_size	cdr3_nt	cdr3_aa
TRBV29-1	TRBJ2-7	NA	NA	TGCAGCGTTGAAAGTACAGGCGGCTCCTACGAGCAGTACTTC	CSVESTGGSYEQYF
TRBV6-2/TRBV6-3	TRBJ2-2	TRBD2	NA	TGTGCCAGCAGTTTCACTGAAGGTACGGCGGGAGGGCCGACCGGGGAGCTGTTTTTT	CASSFTEGTAGGPTGELFF
TRBV5-1	TRBJ2-7	TRBD2	NA	TGCGCCAGCAGCTTGACTAGCGGAATCAGCTCCTACGAGCAGTACTTC	CASSLTSGISSYEQYF
TRBV27	TRBJ2-7	TRBD2	NA	TGTGCCAGCAGTGCCGGGGGGGGCGACGAGCAGTACTTC	CASSAGGGDEQYF
TRBV4-1	TRBJ1-1	NA	few	TGCGCCAGCAGCCGAGGTTTGAACACTGAAGCTTTCTTT	CASSRGLNTEAFF
TRBV6-6	TRBJ2-7	TRBD2	NA	TGTGCCAGCAGCTCTGGACTAGCCCACGAGCAGTACTTC	CASSSGLAHEQYF
TRBV28	TRBJ2-7	NA	NA	TGTGCCAGCAGTTTATTGCCATTGTCACATTCCTACGAGCAGTACTTC	CASSLLPLSHSYEQYF
TRBV27	TRBJ2-1	NA	NA	TGTGCCAGCAGTCGATGGCAGATTAATGAGCAGTTCTTC	CASSRWQINEQFF
TRBV3-1/TRBV3-2	TRBJ1-4	NA	NA	TGTGCCAGCAGCCAAGATGGCGGGGAGCGCAATGAAAAACTGTTTTTT	CASSQDGGERNEKLFF
TRBV27	TRBJ2-3	TRBD2	NA	TGTGCCAGCAGTTATAGCGGGAGTCCAGATACGCAGTATTTT	CASSYSGSPDTQYF
TRBV5-6	TRBJ2-5	NA	NA	TGTGCCAGCAGCCCGAGTTCCGGGTCAAAAGAGACCCAGTACTTC	CASSPSSGSKETQYF
TRBV9	TRBJ2-3	NA	NA	TGTGCCAGCCGGAAGACAGGGACTAGCACAGATACGCAGTATTTT	CASRKTGTSTDTQYF
TRBV12-3/TRBV12-4	TRBJ2-1	NA	NA	TGTGCCAGCAGTCGCGACTCCTACAATGAGCAGTTCTTC	CASSRDSYNEQFF
TRBV11-3	TRBJ2-1	TRBD2	medium-sized	TGTGCCAGCAGCTTAGGGGGGGGAAATGAGCAGTTCTTC	CASSLGGGNEQFF
TRBV9	TRBJ2-7	TRBD2	NA	TGTGCCAGCAGCGTAGGGGTTAGCGGGAGCTCCTACGAGCAGTACTTC	CASSVGVSGSSYEQYF
TRBV6-2/TRBV6-3	TRBJ1-3	NA	NA	TGTGCCAGCAGTCCAGGGGAATTCGGAAACACCATATATTTT	CASSPGEFGNTIYF
TRBV11-2	TRBJ1-1	NA	NA	TGTGCCAGCAGCTTGGTTGGGAGGGACACTGAAGCTTTCTTT	CASSLVGRDTEAFF
TRBV7-2	TRBJ2-1	NA	few	TGTGCCAGCAGCTTAGGGTTTACGGACAATGAGCAGTTCTTC	CASSLGFTDNEQFF
TRBV18	TRBJ2-2	NA	NA	TGTGCCAGCTCACCGAGACCAGGGAACACCGGGGAGCTGTTTTTT	CASSPRPGNTGELFF
TRBV12-2	TRBJ2-3	NA	NA	TGTGCAAGTCGCTCCGTCATGGGGCTAGGGAAAACAGATACGCAGTATTTT	CASRSVMGLGKTDTQYF
TRBV7-7	TRBJ1-1	TRBD1	NA	TGTGCTAGCAGCTACTTAGACACAGGGGGCCCGAACACTGAAGCTTTCTTT	CASSYLDTGGPNTEAFF
TRBV20-1	TRBJ1-1	NA	NA	TGCAGTGCCAAATTTGGACTTCTCTTT	CSAKFGLLF
TRBV4-1	TRBJ2-7	NA	NA	TGCGCCAGCAGCCAGAACAGTCATTTCTCCTACGAGCAGTACTTC	CASSQNSHFSYEQYF
TRBV28	TRBJ1-2	NA	NA	TGTGCCAGCAAAATGGGGGCGCACGGCTATGGCTACACCTTC	CASKMGAHGYGYTF
TRBV28	TRBJ1-1	NA	NA	TGTGCCAGCAGCTTAAGTTCTCGGGGCGTCCTGGGACAGAACACTGAAGCTTTCTTT	CASSLSSRGVLGQNTEAFF
TRBV5-5	TRBJ2-1	TRBD2	NA	TGTGCCAGCAGCTTTAGTCTAGCGGGAATCAAGAATGAGCAGTTCTTC	CASSFSLAGIKNEQFF
TRBV2	TRBJ1-5	NA	NA	TGTGCCAGCAGTGAAGCGTCGACTTTCAATCAGCCCCAGCATTTT	CASSEASTFNQPQHF
TRBV20-1	TRBJ1-2	NA	once	TGCAGTGCTAGTAATCCAGGGAGGAACTATGGCTACACCTTC	CSASNPGRNYGYTF
TRBV14	TRBJ1-4	NA	NA	TGTGCCAGCAGCCCCGATTACACGTCAACTAATGAAAAACTGTTTTTT	CASSPDYTSTNEKLFF
TRBV7-2	TRBJ2-1	TRBD2	NA	TGTGCCAGCAGCGCCCGACTAGCGGGAGGGCGTTACAATGAGCAGTTCTTC	CASSARLAGGRYNEQFF
TRBV7-6	TRBJ2-6	NA	NA	TGTGCCAGTTCCAGGGGCCTTATCTCTGGGGCCAACGTCCTGACTTTC	CASSRGLISGANVLTF
TRBV11-3	TRBJ2-1	NA	NA	TGTGCCAGCAGCTTAGAACGGGAGAGGAACAATGAGCAGTTCTTC	CASSLERERNNEQFF
TRBV7-2	TRBJ1-2	NA	NA	TGTGCCAGCAGCTCTGAAACCGGGTTTGGGGGCTACACCTTC	CASSSETGFGGYTF
TRBV27	TRBJ1-3	NA	NA	TGTGCCAGCAGTTTAGCCTGGCGGGGGGCGAGCGAAGGAAACACCATATATTTT	CASSLAWRGASEGNTIYF
TRBV10-3	TRBJ1-2	NA	NA	TGTGCCATCAGTCCTTCTTCTTACAGGGTGTATGGCTACACCTTC	CAISPSSYRVYGYTF
TRBV28	TRBJ2-5	NA	NA	TGTGCCAGCAGTTTGGTGGCGGGAGAGACCCAGTACTTC	CASSLVAGETQYF
TRBV6-5	TRBJ1-3	NA	NA	TGTGCCAGCAGCCCCGGAGGCCATGCGGGAAACACCATATATTTT	CASSPGGHAGNTIYF
TRBV7-9	TRBJ1-1	NA	NA	TGTGCCAGCAGCGCGCCTACAGCGAACACTGAAGCTTTCTTT	CASSAPTANTEAFF
TRBV7-2	TRBJ2-5	TRBD2	NA	TGTGCCAGCAGCCGCGGGAGGTCCGGGGAGACCCAGTACTTC	CASSRGRSGETQYF
TRBV24-1	TRBJ1-3	NA	NA	TGTGCCACCAGTGATTCCGGACTTATCTCTGGAAACACCATATATTTT	CATSDSGLISGNTIYF
TRBV29-1	TRBJ1-3	TRBD1	NA	TGCAGCGCGTCGACAGGGTGGGGAAACACCATATATTTT	CSASTGWGNTIYF
TRBV15	TRBJ1-3	NA	once	TGTGCCACCAGCAACGGGGTCGCCACCATATATTTT	CATSNGVATIYF
TRBV6-5	TRBJ1-2	NA	NA	TGTGCCAGCAGTTACTCGCCGTGGAGGGAAGGCCGCGGCTACACCTTC	CASSYSPWREGRGYTF
TRBV5-8	TRBJ2-5	NA	NA	TGTGCCAGCAGCATGGCTCTTGTACAGGAGACCCAGTACTTC	CASSMALVQETQYF
TRBV5-1	TRBJ1-6	TRBD1	NA	TGCGCCAGCAGCCTTCCGGGACAGGGTATGAATTCACCCCTCCACTTT	CASSLPGQGMNSPLHF
TRBV29-1	TRBJ2-3	NA	NA	TGCAGCGCCGAGGGGACGCGGACAGACACAGATACGCAGTATTTT	CSAEGTRTDTDTQYF
TRBV6-5	TRBJ2-7	NA	NA	TGTGCCAGCAGCTGGAAAGGAGGCTACGAGCAGTACTTC	CASSWKGGYEQYF